Listed here is a single TCR beta chain. This clonotype appeared many times. Its recognized antigen is unknown. Base-call qualities are not available, and no considerably larger clone is one nucleotide away. Set within a cohort of healthcare workers in London, UK, this nested case-control study involved weekly PCR testing of nasopharyngeal swabs along with blood sampling. Healthcare workers were recruited during the week of the UK lockdown, between 23 and 31 March 2020, and followed weekly for up to about 15 weeks. The sample originates from a study of early T cells in non-severe SARS-CoV-2 infection (dated by TCRdb to the early 2020s). Background for the entire study: Bulk RNA from unsorted whole blood was used for TCR sequencing, so alpha and beta chains could not be paired.

The CDR3 numbers 12 residues from cysteine through phenylalanine. Only the CDR3 part of the read is kept: 36 bases, read in frame from the first base. According to the germline V gene, CDR1 reads SQVTM and CDR2 reads ANQGSEA. V is shortened by 0 bases, J by 1 base, and the region joining them spans 4 bases. Library preparation was by 5' RACE. Data came from a NextSeq 500. To correct for sequencing error and PCR bias, the TCR library protocol tagged individual cDNA molecules with unique molecular identifiers. TCR alpha and beta chains were both sequenced, and the abundances of alpha and beta sequences in each sample were closely correlated with each other. For the original study's pipeline: V gene, J gene and CDR3 annotation of TCR sequences was performed with Decombinator V4. Expanded TCRs were defined as changing significantly between any two time points under a Poisson model with p below 0.0001. TCR abundances were normalised to the total number of TCRs sequenced per sample and expressed as counts per million. MAIT TCRs were defined by TRAV1-2 paired with TRAJ12, TRAJ20 or TRAJ33, and iNKT TCRs by TRAV10 paired with TRAJ18. A search of VDJdb, accessed on 1 November 2021, was run for TCRs annotated to CMV, EBV and SARS-CoV-2, with TCRs annotated for multiple antigens excluded. TCRdb reworked the public reads: Q25 trimming with fastp, MiXCR clone assembly, productive beta chains retained. Every CDR3 protein is listed once, alongside the most common genes and DNA of its rows. TCRdb's processing, not the study's, gives the V and J calls here. The sample table records more than 20,000 distinct CDR3 sequences; about 4.4% of these occur just once. The top ten clonotypes cover around 4.3% of the sample.

Results the study describes overall, beyond this receptor: Matching against VDJdb was skewed toward anti-spike CD8 responses, likely underestimated virus-specific expansions, and missed private and CD4 specificities.

Specimen: whole blood. The receptor was isolated from an adult who was a healthcare worker with PCR-confirmed SARS-CoV-2 infection or an uninfected control (not recorded which). The V and J genes are TRBV29-1 and TRBJ2-7; the D gene is not confidently resolved. At the DNA level, the sequence is TGCAGCGTTGAAGAGGGTTCCTACGAGCAGTACTTC. Translated, it gives CSVEEGSYEQYF.